The 24 T cell receptor beta chains below were found in one sample sequenced in a study of OX40 agonist ivuxolimab in advanced cancers. This table comes from immunoSEQ multiplex PCR, and its TCRdb copy is limited to in-frame clones, with some not included. The sample shows approximately 87,000 clones, 88% of them seen only once. Material: CD4+ or CD8+ T cells sorted from blood, obtained in a trial of the OX40 agonist ivuxolimab. These receptor sequences come from an adult with an advanced solid tumor such as melanoma, head and neck, liver or kidney cancer.

The chain joins TRBV28 to TRBJ1-2; D remains unclear. Germline CDR1 reads MDHEN; CDR2 reads SYDVKM. This CDR3 contains 12 residues. The V end lost 3 bases, the J end lost 2 bases, and 4 bases lay between the germline ends. The CDR3, as DNA: TGTGCCAGCAGTTTTGAAAACTATGGCTACACCTTC. Its protein is CASSFENYGYTF.

As concerns this clone: A junction boundary mismatches the germline segment, possibly from a read error. This chain links TRBV10-2 with TRBJ2-7, with a tentative D call TRBD2 (7 bases). Germline CDR1 WSHSY, CDR2 SAAADI. This CDR3 is built from 13 residues. The CDR3 is CASSDGGGEPTSF. The CDR3 DNA is TGCGCCAGCAGTGACGGAGGGGGGGAACCTACAAGCTTC.

This clone was seen just once. J is TRBJ1-1 and V is TRBV20-1; TRBD1 agrees at 7 bases. CDR1 is DFQATT and CDR2 is SNEGSKA in the germline V gene (reference sequence). The CDR3 is made up of 11 amino acids. The CDR3 sequence: CRTNRGPEAFF. The DNA of the CDR3 is TGCAGAACAAACAGGGGCCCCGAAGCTTTCTTT.

Worth noting for this clone: The same CDR3 arises from other DNA sequences in this sample as well. The chain couples TRBV19 to TRBJ2-6; no reliable D call. The length of the CDR3 is 14 residues. Germline assignment: CDR1 LNHDA and CDR2 SQIVND (reference sequence). V lost 6 bases, J lost 0 bases, and 6 bases lay in between. In DNA, the CDR3 is TGTGCCAGTAGCTACAACTCTGGGGCCAACGTCCTGACTTTC. This gives the protein CASSYNSGANVLTF.

This clone was recorded only once. The V and J genes are TRBV19 and TRBJ2-5, with 7 bases aligning to TRBD1. The CDR3 loop spans 14 amino acids. V gave up 6 bases and J gave up 4 bases; unmatched junction bases: 8. Germline V gene lookup returns CDR1 LNHDA and CDR2 SQIVND (reference sequence). The CDR3 DNA sequence: TGTGCCAGTAGCCCGGACAGGAAGGGAGAGACCCAGTACTTC. This sequence encodes CASSPDRKGETQYF.

This clone is a singleton in its sample. V gene TRBV11-3 combines with J gene TRBJ2-7, with TRBD1 as a possible D gene (5 bases). Trimming left V 1 base short and J 7 bases short, with 14 bases between. Looked up from germline, CDR1 is SGHNT and CDR2 is YENEEA. CDR3 length: 14 residues. CDR3 in amino acids: CASSLGGMAGEQYF. The CDR3 nucleotides read TGTGCCAGCAGCTTAGGGGGCATGGCAGGGGAGCAGTACTTC. The complete variable domain, with remaining parts taken from reference TRBV11-3 and TRBJ2-7, reads EAGVVQSPRYKIIEKKQPVAFWCNPISGHNTLYWYLQNLGQGPELLIRYENEEAVDDSQLPKDRFSAERLKGVDSTLKIQPAELGDSAVYLCASSLGGMAGEQYFGPGTRLTVT.

The chain couples TRBV6-5 to TRBJ1-5; D not certain. Trimming stripped 6 bases from V and 8 bases from J, with 11 bases between. Germline CDR1 is MNHEY and CDR2 is SVGAGI. The CDR3 length is 12 residues. The CDR3 spells CASSPFGEPQHF. The CDR3 DNA sequence: TGTGCCAGCAGCCCTTTCGGCGAGCCCCAGCATTTT.

CDR3 residues: CASRLTEDNTEAFF. The CDR3 nucleotides read TGTGCCAGTAGGCTCACGGAAGATAACACTGAAGCTTTCTTT. The V call is TRBV19, the J call TRBJ1-1; D unclear. Germline V CDR1 and CDR2: LNHDA, SQIVND (reference sequence). This CDR3 comprises 14 residues. V was pared by 6 bases and J by 2 bases, with 13 bases between.

The chain has TRBV7-3 and TRBJ2-1; D unresolved. This CDR3 is 13 amino acids long. V gave up 5 bases and J gave up 7 bases, with 12 bases separating them. Per the germline V gene, CDR1 is SGHTA and CDR2 is FQGTGA. The CDR3 is CASSLRPTNEQFF. CDR3 nucleotide sequence: TGTGCCAGCAGCCTCCGACCGACTAATGAGCAGTTCTTC.

The gene calls are TRBV30 and TRBJ1-1; D is uncertain. The CDR3 runs 13 residues. Trimming stripped 2 bases from V and 10 bases from J, with 17 bases between. Germline V gene data show CDR1 as GTSNPN and CDR2 as SVGIG (reference sequence). The CDR3 sequence is CAWSPLGVGGAFF. In DNA, the CDR3 is TGTGCCTGGAGTCCACTAGGTGTTGGAGGAGCTTTCTTT.

CDR3 DNA: TGTGCCAGCAGCCGAGGCTCCGGTGGCCAAGAGACCCAGTACTTC. Its protein product is CASSRGSGGQETQYF. The chain combines TRBV28 with TRBJ2-5, with D uncertain. The CDR3 has 15 amino acids. V was clipped by 6 bases and J by 1 base, with 15 bases between them. Germline V lookup: CDR1 MDHEN, CDR2 SYDVKM.

This clone was seen just once. The rearrangement links TRBV15 to TRBJ2-1; the match to TRBD2 covers 8 bases. V shed 8 bases, J shed 12 bases, and the junction held 18 bases outside the gene matches. Germline V lookup: CDR1 LNHNV, CDR2 YYDKDF (reference sequence). This CDR3 has 15 residues. For the CDR3, the DNA is TGTGCCACCCAACAACCGGGACTAGAGATTCCCAGGCAGTTCTTC. Translated: CATQQPGLEIPRQFF.

The rearrangement uses TRBV18 and TRBJ2-7, with D possibly matching TRBD2 (5 bases). The CDR3 has 13 amino acids. Trimming left V 2 bases short and J 2 bases short, with 7 bases between. Looked up from germline, CDR1 is KGHSH and CDR2 is LQKENI. CDR3 protein: CASSPSGPYEQYF. The DNA for the CDR3 is TGTGCCAGCTCACCAAGCGGTCCCTACGAGCAGTACTTC.

The chain combines TRBV11-2 with TRBJ1-2, with a weak D call TRBD1 (6 bases). The germline V gene encodes CDR1 SGHAT and CDR2 FQNNGV. This CDR3 region has 13 residues. The V end lost 5 bases, the J end lost 1 base, and 8 bases lay between the germline ends. DNA for the CDR3: TGTGCCAGCAGCCCGGACAGTAACTATGGCTACACCTTC. Amino acids: CASSPDSNYGYTF. Supplemented by reference TRBV11-2 and TRBJ1-2, the full variable domain reads EAGVAQSPRYKIIEKRQSVAFWCNPISGHATLYWYQQILGQGPKLLIQFQNNGVVDDSQLPKDRFSAERLKGVDSTLKIQPAKLEDSAVYLCASSPDSNYGYTFGSGTRLTVV.

This clone is a singleton in its sample. J is TRBJ2-2 and V is TRBV5-5, with 8 bases that match TRBD2. The junction had 10 bases not matched to a gene; V was cut back by 2 bases and J by 4 bases. Germline V gene sequence: CDR1 SGHKS, CDR2 YYEKEE (reference sequence). The CDR3 is 17 amino acids. CDR3 sequence: CASSFGISGSSTGELFF. CDR3 nucleotides: TGTGCCAGCAGCTTTGGAATCAGCGGGAGTTCCACCGGGGAGCTGTTTTTT.

The CDR3: CASSVLGHNEQFF. For the CDR3, the DNA is TGTGCCAGTAGTGTCCTCGGTCACAATGAGCAGTTCTTC. The rearrangement joins TRBV19 to TRBJ2-1; D remains ambiguous. V dropped 5 bases and J dropped 5 bases, with 10 bases sitting between them. This CDR3 region has 13 residues. CDR1 is LNHDA, CDR2 SQIVND, per germline (reference sequence).

The chain recombines TRBV7-9 with TRBJ1-1; D unclear. CDR1 SEHNR and CDR2 FQNEAQ come from the germline V gene (reference sequence). Trimming removed 2 bases from V and 2 bases from J, with 6 bases in between. There are 13 residues in the CDR3. Here the CDR3 reads CASSLFANTEAFF. The CDR3, as DNA: TGTGCCAGCAGCTTATTCGCCAACACTGAAGCTTTCTTT.

The rearrangement uses TRBV4-2 and TRBJ1-3, with 8 bases identical to TRBD1. The J segment lost 2 bases and the V segment lost 2 bases, leaving 8 bases of the junction unmatched. The germline V gene has CDR1 LGHNA and CDR2 YNFKEQ. The CDR3 runs to 17 residues. The CDR3 spells CASSQNSWTGTGNTIYF. CDR3 sequence (DNA): TGTGCCAGCAGCCAAAATTCCTGGACAGGGACTGGAAACACCATATATTTT.

Only a few counts were recorded for this clone. The chain couples TRBV11-3 to TRBJ2-1; 7 bases are a match to TRBD1. The CDR3 spans 12 residues. Per germline, CDR1 SGHNT and CDR2 YENEEA. V was pared by 4 bases and J by 9 bases, with 3 bases of the junction left unmatched. CDR3 in DNA: TGTGCCAGCAGCTCTGGGACAGTTGAGCAGTTCTTC. Amino acid sequence: CASSSGTVEQFF. The full variable domain, in which reference TRBV11-3 and TRBJ2-1 provide the parts outside the CDR3, is EAGVVQSPRYKIIEKKQPVAFWCNPISGHNTLYWYLQNLGQGPELLIRYENEEAVDDSQLPKDRFSAERLKGVDSTLKIQPAELGDSAVYLCASSSGTVEQFFGPGTRLTVL.

Only a few counts were recorded for this clone. The chain carries TRBV10-3 and TRBJ1-5, with 8 bases fitting TRBD1. The germline V gene has CDR1 ENHRY and CDR2 SYGVKD. The V and J ends lost 0 bases and 6 bases, in that order; junction bases with no gene match: 4. CDR3 length: 15 residues. The chain's CDR3 is CAISESGQGSQPQHF. In DNA, the CDR3 is TGTGCCATCAGTGAGTCAGGACAGGGATCTCAGCCCCAGCATTTT.

This chain connects TRBV6-5 to TRBJ1-3, with D possibly matching TRBD1 (5 bases). The length of the CDR3 is 12 residues. Per the germline V gene, CDR1 is MNHEY and CDR2 is SVGAGI. Trimming cost V 4 bases and J 9 bases, with 10 bases left between them. The DNA for the CDR3 is TGTGCCAGCAGTTCCCCCGGGGGCACCATATATTTT. Translated: CASSSPGGTIYF.

The chain recombines TRBV6-4 with TRBJ2-1; 16 bases are shared with TRBD2. V trimming: 2 bases; J trimming: 5 bases; junction bases outside the gene matches: 9. This CDR3 comprises 19 residues. The germline CDR1 and CDR2 sequences are MRHNA and SNTAGT. The CDR3: CASSDPEGLAGGPHNEQFF. The DNA for the CDR3 is TGTGCCAGCAGTGACCCCGAGGGACTAGCGGGAGGGCCCCACAATGAGCAGTTCTTC.

CDR3 sequence reads: CATSRDLGQGSYNEQFF. In DNA, the CDR3 is TGTGCCACCAGCAGAGACCTGGGACAGGGTTCCTACAATGAGCAGTTCTTC. V usage is TRBV15 and J usage is TRBJ2-1; TRBD1 agrees at 9 bases. The ends lost 0 bases at V and 1 base at J; junction bases unmatched: 4. Germline V gives CDR1 LNHNV, CDR2 YYDKDF (reference sequence). The CDR3 runs to 17 residues. Using reference TRBV15 and TRBJ2-1 for the parts outside the CDR3, the full variable domain is DAMVIQNPRYQVTQFGKPVTLSCSQTLNHNVMYWYQQKSSQAPKLLFHYYDKDFNNEADTPDNFQSRRPNTSFCFLDIRSPGLGDTAMYLCATSRDLGQGSYNEQFFGPGTRLTVL.

The genes are TRBV1 and TRBJ2-3; the table gives TRBD2 as D, unverified against the DNA. TRBV1 is a pseudogene segment. This CDR3 is 17 amino acids long. The CDR3 is CTSSRPGLAEITDTQYF. CDR3 bases: TGCACCAGCAGCCGACCGGGACTAGCGGAGATCACAGATACGCAGTATTTT.